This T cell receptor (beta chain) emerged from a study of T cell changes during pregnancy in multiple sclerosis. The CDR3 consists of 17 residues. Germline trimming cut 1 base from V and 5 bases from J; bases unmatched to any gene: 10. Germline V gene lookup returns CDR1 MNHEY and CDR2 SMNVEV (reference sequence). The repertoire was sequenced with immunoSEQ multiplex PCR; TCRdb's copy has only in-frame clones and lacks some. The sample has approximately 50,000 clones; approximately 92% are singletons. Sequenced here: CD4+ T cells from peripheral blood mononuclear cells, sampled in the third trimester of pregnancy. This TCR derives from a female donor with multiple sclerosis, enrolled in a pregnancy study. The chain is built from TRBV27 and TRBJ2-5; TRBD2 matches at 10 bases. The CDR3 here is CASSLYRAGGPGETQYF. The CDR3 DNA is TGTGCCAGCAGTTTATATCGAGCGGGAGGGCCCGGGGAGACCCAGTACTTC.